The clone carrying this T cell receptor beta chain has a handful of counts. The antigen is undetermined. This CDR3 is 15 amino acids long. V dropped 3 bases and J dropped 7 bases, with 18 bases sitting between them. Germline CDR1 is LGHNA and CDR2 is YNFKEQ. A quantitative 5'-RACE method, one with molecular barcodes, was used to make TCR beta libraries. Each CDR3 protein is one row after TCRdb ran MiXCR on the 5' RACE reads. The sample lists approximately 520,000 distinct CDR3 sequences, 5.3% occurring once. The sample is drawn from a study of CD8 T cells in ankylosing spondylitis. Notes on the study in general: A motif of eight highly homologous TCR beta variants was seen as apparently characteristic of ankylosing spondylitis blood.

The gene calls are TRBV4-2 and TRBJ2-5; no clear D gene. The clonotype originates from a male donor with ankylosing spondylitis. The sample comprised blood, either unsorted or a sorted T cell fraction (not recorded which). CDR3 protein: CASSQSRASSVTQYF. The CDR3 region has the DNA TGTGCCAGCAGCCAGTCCCGGGCCTCCAGCGTGACCCAGTACTTC.